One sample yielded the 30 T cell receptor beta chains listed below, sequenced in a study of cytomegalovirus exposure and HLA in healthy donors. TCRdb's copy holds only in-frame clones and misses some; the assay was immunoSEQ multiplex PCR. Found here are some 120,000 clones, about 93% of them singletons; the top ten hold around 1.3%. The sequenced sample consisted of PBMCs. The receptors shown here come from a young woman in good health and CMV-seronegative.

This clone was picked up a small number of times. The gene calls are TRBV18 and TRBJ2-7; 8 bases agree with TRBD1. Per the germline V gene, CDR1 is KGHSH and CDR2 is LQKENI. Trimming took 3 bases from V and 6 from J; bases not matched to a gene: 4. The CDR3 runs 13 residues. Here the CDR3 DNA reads TGTGCCAGCTCACCGCAGGACAGGGCCGAGCAGTACTTC. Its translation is CASSPQDRAEQYF. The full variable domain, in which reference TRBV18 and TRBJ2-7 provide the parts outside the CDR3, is NAGVMQNPRHLVRRRGQEARLRCSPMKGHSHVYWYRQLPEEGLKFMVYLQKENIIDESGMPKERFSAEFPKEGPSILRIQQVVRGDSAAYFCASSPQDRAEQYFGPGTRLTVT.

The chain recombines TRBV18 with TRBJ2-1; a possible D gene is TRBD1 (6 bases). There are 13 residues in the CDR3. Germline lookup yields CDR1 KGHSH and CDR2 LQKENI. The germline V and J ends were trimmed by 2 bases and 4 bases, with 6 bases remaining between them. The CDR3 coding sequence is TGTGCCAGCTCACCAGGACAGTACAATGAGCAGTTCTTC. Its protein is CASSPGQYNEQFF.

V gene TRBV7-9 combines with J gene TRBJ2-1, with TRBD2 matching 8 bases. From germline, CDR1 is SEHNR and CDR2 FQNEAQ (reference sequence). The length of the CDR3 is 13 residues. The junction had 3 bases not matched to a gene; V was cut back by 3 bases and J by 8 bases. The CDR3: CASSLGLVDEQFF. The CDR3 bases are TGTGCCAGCAGCTTGGGACTAGTCGATGAGCAGTTCTTC.

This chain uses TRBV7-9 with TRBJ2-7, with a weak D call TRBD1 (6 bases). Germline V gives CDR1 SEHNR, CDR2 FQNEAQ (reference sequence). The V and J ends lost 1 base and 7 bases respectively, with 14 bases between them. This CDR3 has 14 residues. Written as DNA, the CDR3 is TGTGCCAGCAGCTTAGGCGATCCAGGGGAAGAGCAGTACTTC. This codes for CASSLGDPGEEQYF.

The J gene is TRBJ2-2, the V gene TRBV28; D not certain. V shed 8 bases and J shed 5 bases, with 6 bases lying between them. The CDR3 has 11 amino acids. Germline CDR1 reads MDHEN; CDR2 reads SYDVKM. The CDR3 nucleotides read TGTGCCAGCGAGGATACCGGGGAGCTGTTTTTT. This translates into CASEDTGELFF. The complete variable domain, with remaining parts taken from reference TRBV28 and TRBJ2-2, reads DVKVTQSSRYLVKRTGEKVFLECVQDMDHENMFWYRQDPGLGLRLIYFSYDVKMKEKGDIPEGYSVSREKKERFSLILESASTNQTSMYLCASEDTGELFFGEGSRLTVL.

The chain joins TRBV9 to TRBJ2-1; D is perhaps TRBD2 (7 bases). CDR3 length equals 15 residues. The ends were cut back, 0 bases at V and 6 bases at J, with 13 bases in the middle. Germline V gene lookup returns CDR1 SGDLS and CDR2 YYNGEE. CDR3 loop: CASSVGGGALNEQFF. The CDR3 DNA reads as TGTGCCAGCAGCGTAGGAGGGGGGGCCCTCAATGAGCAGTTCTTC. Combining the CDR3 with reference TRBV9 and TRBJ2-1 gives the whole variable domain DSGVTQTPKHLITATGQRVTLRCSPRSGDLSVYWYQQSLDQGLQFLIQYYNGEERAKGNILERFSAQQFPDLHSELNLSSLELGDSALYFCASSVGGGALNEQFFGPGTRLTVL.

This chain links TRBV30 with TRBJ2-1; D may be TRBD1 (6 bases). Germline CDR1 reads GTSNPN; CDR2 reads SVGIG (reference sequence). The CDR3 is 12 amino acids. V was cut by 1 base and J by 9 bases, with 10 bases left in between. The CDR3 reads CAWSATGFEQFF. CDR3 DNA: TGTGCCTGGAGTGCAACAGGGTTTGAGCAGTTCTTC.

CDR3 coding DNA: TGCGCCAGCAGCTTGGTCATTCAGGGGGCGTCTGGGGAGCAGTACTTC. Translation gives CASSLVIQGASGEQYF. The chain employs TRBV5-1 and TRBJ2-7, with 8 bases matching TRBD1. The CDR3 is made up of 16 amino acids. Per germline, CDR1 SGHRS and CDR2 YFSETQ. J lost 7 bases, V lost 0 bases, and 12 bases had no gene match.

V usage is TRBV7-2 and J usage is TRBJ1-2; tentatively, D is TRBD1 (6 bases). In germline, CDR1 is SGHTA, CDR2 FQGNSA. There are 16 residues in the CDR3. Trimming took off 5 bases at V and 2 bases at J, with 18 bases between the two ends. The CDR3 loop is CASSPPGTNLNYGYTF. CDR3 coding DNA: TGTGCCAGCAGCCCGCCCGGGACAAATCTCAACTATGGCTACACCTTC.

In nucleotides, the CDR3 is TGTGCCATCAGTGGGGGGCCCGAGGAGTTGCCTCCGGCAGATACGCAGTATTTT. Encoded protein: CAISGGPEELPPADTQYF. The rearrangement links TRBV10-3 to TRBJ2-3; D possibly corresponds to TRBD1 (6 bases). The germline V and J ends were trimmed by 4 bases and 4 bases, with 24 bases remaining between them. CDR1 ENHRY and CDR2 SYGVKD come from the germline V gene. This CDR3 contains 18 residues.

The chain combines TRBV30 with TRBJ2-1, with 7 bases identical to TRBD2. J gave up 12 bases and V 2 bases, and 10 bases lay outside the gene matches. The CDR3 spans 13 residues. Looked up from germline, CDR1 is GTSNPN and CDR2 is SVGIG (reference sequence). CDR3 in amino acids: CAWSPREAPPQFF. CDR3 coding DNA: TGTGCCTGGAGTCCCCGGGAGGCCCCCCCGCAGTTCTTC.

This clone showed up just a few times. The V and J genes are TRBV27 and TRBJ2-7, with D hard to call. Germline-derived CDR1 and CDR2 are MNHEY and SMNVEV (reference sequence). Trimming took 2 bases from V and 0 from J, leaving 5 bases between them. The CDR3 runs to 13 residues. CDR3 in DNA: TGTGCCAGCAGTTTAGGGCCCTCCTACGAGCAGTACTTC. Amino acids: CASSLGPSYEQYF.

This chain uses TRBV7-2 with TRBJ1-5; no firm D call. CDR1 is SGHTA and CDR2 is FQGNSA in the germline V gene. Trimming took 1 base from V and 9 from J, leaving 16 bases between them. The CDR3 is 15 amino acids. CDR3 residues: CASSLDRNSLRPQHF. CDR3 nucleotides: TGTGCCAGCAGCTTAGACAGAAATTCTCTACGGCCCCAGCATTTT.

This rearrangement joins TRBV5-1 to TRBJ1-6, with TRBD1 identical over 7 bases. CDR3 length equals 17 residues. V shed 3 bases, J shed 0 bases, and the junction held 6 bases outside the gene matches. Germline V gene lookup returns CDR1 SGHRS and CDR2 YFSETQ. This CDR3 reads CASSSTGDSSYNSPLHF. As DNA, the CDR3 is TGCGCCAGCAGCTCTACAGGGGACAGCTCCTATAATTCACCCCTCCACTTT.

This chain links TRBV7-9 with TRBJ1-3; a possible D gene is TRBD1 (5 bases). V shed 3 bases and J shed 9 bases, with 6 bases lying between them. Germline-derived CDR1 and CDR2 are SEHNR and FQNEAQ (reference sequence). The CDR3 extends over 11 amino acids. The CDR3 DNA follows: TGTGCCAGCAGCTTGGGGGGCACCATATATTTT. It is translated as CASSLGGTIYF.

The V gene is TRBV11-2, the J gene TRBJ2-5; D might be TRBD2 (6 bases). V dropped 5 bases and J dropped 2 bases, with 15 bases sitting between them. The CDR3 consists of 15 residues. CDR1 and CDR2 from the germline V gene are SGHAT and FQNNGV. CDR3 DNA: TGTGCCAGCAGCCGGGACTGGAATTCTCAAGAGACCCAGTACTTC. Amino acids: CASSRDWNSQETQYF.

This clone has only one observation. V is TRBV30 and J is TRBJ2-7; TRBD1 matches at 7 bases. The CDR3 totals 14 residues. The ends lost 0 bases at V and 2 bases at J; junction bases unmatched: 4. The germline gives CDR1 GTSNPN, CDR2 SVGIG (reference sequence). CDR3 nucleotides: TGTGCCTGGAGTGTGGGGGACAGACCCTACGAGCAGTACTTC. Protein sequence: CAWSVGDRPYEQYF.

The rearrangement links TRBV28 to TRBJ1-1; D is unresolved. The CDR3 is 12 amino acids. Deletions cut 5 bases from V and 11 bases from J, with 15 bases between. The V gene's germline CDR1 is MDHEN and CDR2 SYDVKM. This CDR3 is CASSARVKDAFF. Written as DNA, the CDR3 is TGTGCCAGCAGTGCGCGGGTCAAAGACGCTTTCTTT. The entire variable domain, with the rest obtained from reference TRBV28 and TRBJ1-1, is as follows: DVKVTQSSRYLVKRTGEKVFLECVQDMDHENMFWYRQDPGLGLRLIYFSYDVKMKEKGDIPEGYSVSREKKERFSLILESASTNQTSMYLCASSARVKDAFFGQGTRLTVV.

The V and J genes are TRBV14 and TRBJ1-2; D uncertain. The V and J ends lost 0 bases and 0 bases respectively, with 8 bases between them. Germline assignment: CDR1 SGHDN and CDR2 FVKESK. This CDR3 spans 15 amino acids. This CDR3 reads CASSQEFTPNYGYTF. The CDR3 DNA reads TGTGCCAGCAGCCAAGAATTCACACCTAACTATGGCTACACCTTC. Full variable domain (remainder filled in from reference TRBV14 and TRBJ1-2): EAGVTQFPSHSVIEKGQTVTLRCDPISGHDNLYWYRRVMGKEIKFLLHFVKESKQDESGMPNNRFLAERTGGTYSTLKVQPAELEDSGVYFCASSQEFTPNYGYTFGSGTRLTVV.

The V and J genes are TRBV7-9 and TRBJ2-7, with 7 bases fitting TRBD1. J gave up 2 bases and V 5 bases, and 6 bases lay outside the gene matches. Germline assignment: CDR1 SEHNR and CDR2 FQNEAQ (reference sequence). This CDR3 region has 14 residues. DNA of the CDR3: TGTGCCAGCAGCGCTAGGGACAGCCCCTACGAGCAGTACTTC. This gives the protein CASSARDSPYEQYF.

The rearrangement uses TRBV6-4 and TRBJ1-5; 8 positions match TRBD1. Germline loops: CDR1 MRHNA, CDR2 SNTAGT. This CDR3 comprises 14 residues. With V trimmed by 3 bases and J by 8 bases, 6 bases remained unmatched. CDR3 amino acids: CASSEQGGNKPQHF. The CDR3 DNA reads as TGTGCCAGCAGTGAACAGGGGGGAAACAAGCCCCAGCATTTT.

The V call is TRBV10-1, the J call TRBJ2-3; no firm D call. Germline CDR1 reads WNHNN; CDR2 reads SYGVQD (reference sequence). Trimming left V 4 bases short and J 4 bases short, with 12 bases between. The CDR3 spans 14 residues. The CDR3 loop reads CASSGSTPADTQYF. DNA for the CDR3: TGCGCCAGCAGTGGGAGTACCCCCGCAGATACGCAGTATTTT.

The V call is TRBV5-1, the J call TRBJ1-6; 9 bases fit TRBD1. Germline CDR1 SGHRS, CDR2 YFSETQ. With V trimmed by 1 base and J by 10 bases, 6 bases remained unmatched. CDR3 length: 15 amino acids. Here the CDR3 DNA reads TGCGCCAGCAGCTTGAGCGGGACAGGGAGATCACCCCTCCACTTT. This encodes CASSLSGTGRSPLHF.

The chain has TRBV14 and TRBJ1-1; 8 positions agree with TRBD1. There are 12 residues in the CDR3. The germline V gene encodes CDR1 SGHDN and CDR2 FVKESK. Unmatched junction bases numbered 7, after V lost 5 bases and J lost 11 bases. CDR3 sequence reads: CASSFRGLYAFF. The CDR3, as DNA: TGTGCCAGCAGCTTCAGGGGGCTCTACGCTTTCTTT.

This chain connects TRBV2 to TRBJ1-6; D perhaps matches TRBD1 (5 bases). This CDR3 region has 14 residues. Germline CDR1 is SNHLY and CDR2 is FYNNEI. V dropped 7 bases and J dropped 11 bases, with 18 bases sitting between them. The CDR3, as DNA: TGTGCCAGCAAAGGGGAGGGAGGTTTAGCACCCCTCCACTTT. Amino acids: CASKGEGGLAPLHF.

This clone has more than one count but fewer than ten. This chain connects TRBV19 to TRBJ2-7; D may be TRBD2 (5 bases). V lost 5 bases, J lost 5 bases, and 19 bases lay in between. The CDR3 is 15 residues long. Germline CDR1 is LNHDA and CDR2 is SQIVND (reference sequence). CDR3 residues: CASSGSGNLRNEQYF. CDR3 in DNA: TGTGCCAGTAGTGGAAGCGGCAATCTAAGGAACGAGCAGTACTTC. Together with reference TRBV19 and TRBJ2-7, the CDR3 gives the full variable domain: DGGITQSPKYLFRKEGQNVTLSCEQNLNHDAMYWYRQDPGQGLRLIYYSQIVNDFQKGDIAEGYSVSREKKESFPLTVTSAQKNPTAFYLCASSGSGNLRNEQYFGPGTRLTVT.

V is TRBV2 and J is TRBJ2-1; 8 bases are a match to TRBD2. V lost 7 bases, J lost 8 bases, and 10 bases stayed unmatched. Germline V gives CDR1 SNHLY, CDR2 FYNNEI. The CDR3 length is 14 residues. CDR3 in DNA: TGTGCCAGCACCATCGGGGGGGGAGTGGATGAGCAGTTCTTC. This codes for CASTIGGGVDEQFF.

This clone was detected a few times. CDR3 amino acids: CASSLSWAGNGYTF. For the CDR3, the DNA is TGTGCCAGCAGTTTATCGTGGGCGGGGAATGGCTACACCTTC. V gene TRBV27 combines with J gene TRBJ1-2; no definite D call. This CDR3 is 14 amino acids long. V dropped 0 bases and J dropped 6 bases, with 11 bases sitting between them. Germline values: CDR1 MNHEY, CDR2 SMNVEV (reference sequence).

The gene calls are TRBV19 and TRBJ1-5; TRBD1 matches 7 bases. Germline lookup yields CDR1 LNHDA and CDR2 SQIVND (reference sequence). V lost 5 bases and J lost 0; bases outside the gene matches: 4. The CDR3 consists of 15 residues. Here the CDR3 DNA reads TGTGCCAGTAGTGGGACAGCAAATAGCAATCAGCCCCAGCATTTT. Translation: CASSGTANSNQPQHF.

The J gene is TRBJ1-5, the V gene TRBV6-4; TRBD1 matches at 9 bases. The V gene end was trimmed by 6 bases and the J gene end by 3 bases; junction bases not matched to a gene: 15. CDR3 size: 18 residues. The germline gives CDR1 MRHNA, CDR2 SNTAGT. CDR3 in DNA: TGTGCCAGCAGCCCCCCCCAGTGGGACAGGGTAACCAATCAGCCCCAGCATTTT. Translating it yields CASSPPQWDRVTNQPQHF.